This T cell receptor (beta chain) was sequenced for a study of cytomegalovirus exposure and HLA in healthy donors. Study-wide points: According to the study, around 150 TCR beta chains were cytomegalovirus-associated. That first-cohort TCR clusters tended to co-occur in the 90 to 150 validation repertoires was found in a later analysis. For cytomegalovirus status, the classifier reportedly gave diagnoses with high specificity and sensitivity. Through in vitro validation, three CMV-associated chains were shown to be specific for CMV antigens.

CDR1 is GTSNPN and CDR2 is SVGIG in the germline V gene (reference sequence). CDR3 length: 13 amino acids. V was clipped by 1 base and J by 0 bases, with 5 bases between them. Regarding this clone: The antigen remains unidentified.

Profiled with immunoSEQ multiplex PCR; TCRdb holds only in-frame clones, not every one. The profile shows around 130,000 clones, over 75% of them singletons. Sequencing was performed on PBMCs. The sequence derives from a woman under 40 in good health and CMV-seronegative. The rearrangement links TRBV30 to TRBJ2-3; D call uncertain. CDR3 DNA: TGTGCCTGGAGTGCAACAAGCACAGATACGCAGTATTTT. Amino acid sequence: CAWSATSTDTQYF.